This T cell receptor (beta chain) was sequenced in a study of molecular identifiers for immune sequencing clone quantification. With respect to this clonotype: The antigen is undetermined. A read error may explain this, as a much larger clone is one base away.

Germline V gene data show CDR1 as SGHVS and CDR2 as FNYEAQ. The V gene end was trimmed by 4 bases and the J gene end by 4 bases; junction bases not matched to a gene: 14. CDR3 size: 18 residues. The study, taken as a whole, reports: Clones exceeding 20 RNA copies carried over 99% of effector molecules but under 1% of naive-cell molecules.

Methods described previously were used for bulk TCR libraries, and listed TCR primers were applied. One entry per CDR3 protein, called by TCRdb with MiXCR from the PCR reads. The profile shows 85,000 to 95,000 distinct CDR3 sequences, roughly 20% of them singletons. Sorting isolated naive CD8 T cells as CD8+CD4-CCR7+CD45RA+ events. Sample: naive CD8+ T cells from blood, with Jurkat cell RNA spiked in. Specified subset: FACS-sorted CD8+CD4-CCR7+CD45RA+ naive T cells. The sequence came from a human donor in good health. Some libraries in this study had Jurkat cell RNA spiked in. The chain recombines TRBV7-6 with TRBJ1-5; TRBD1 aligns across 9 bases. CDR3: CASSSGLGTGSVNQPQHF. The CDR3 coding sequence is TGTGCCAGCAGCTCAGGATTAGGGACAGGGTCAGTAAATCAGCCCCAGCATTTT.